This T cell receptor beta chain was documented in a study of T cells in localized non-small cell lung cancer. V shed 3 bases, J shed 2 bases, and the junction held 6 bases outside the gene matches. Germline V gene lookup returns CDR1 SGHRS and CDR2 YFSETQ. The CDR3 is made up of 15 amino acids. Clones were sequenced by immunoSEQ multiplex PCR, and TCRdb holds only the in-frame ones, with some missing. Of over 30,000 clones in the sample, over 70% were seen once. This receptor was obtained from a woman aged 40 to 75 with stage I lung adenocarcinoma. V usage is TRBV5-1 and J usage is TRBJ2-3; 7 positions match TRBD1. This specimen consisted of peripheral blood, obtained before any cancer treatment. The CDR3 DNA reads as TGCGCCAGCAGCTCGGGACAGCTAGTCACAGATACGCAGTATTTT. Amino acids: CASSSGQLVTDTQYF.